The 30 T cell receptor beta chains given below trace back to one sample, sequenced in a study of CD8 T cells in ankylosing spondylitis. Study-level results: Blood from ankylosing spondylitis patients appeared to carry a characteristic roughly eight-variant TCR beta motif.

For these receptors, no antigen is known. TCRdb recomputed calls from the 5' RACE reads with MiXCR, one row per CDR3 protein. The repertoire consists of about 220,000 distinct CDR3 sequences, with around 6.6% occurring once and the leading ten covering approximately 15%. Sequencing was performed on blood, either unsorted or a sorted T cell fraction (not recorded which). Source of these receptors: a male donor with ankylosing spondylitis.

This clonotype was counted ten times or more. V usage is TRBV27 and J usage is TRBJ1-1; the D gene is possibly TRBD1 (6 bases). V was pared by 2 bases and J by 5 bases, with 9 bases between. The CDR3 sequence is 13 residues long. The germline gives CDR1 MNHEY, CDR2 SMNVEV (reference sequence). The CDR3 region is CASSLGGRTEAFF. The CDR3 bases are TGTGCCAGCAGTTTAGGGGGCAGAACTGAAGCTTTCTTT.

This clonotype was found a few times. This may arise from a read error, as a much more abundant clone is one base away. V is TRBV7-2 and J is TRBJ2-7; D perhaps matches TRBD2 (6 bases). Germline CDR1 reads SGHTA; CDR2 reads FQGNSA. This CDR3 has 14 amino acids. V lost 5 bases and J lost 0, with 11 bases in between. The CDR3 protein is CASSPRESSYEQYF. The CDR3 region has the DNA TGTGCCAGCAGCCCCCGGGAGAGCTCCTACGAGCAGTACTTC.

This chain uses TRBV4-1 with TRBJ2-2; TRBD1 is a possible D gene (5 bases). CDR3 size: 16 residues. Germline CDR1 reads MGHRA; CDR2 reads YSYEKL. Trimming took off 2 bases at V and 7 bases at J, with 17 bases between the two ends. DNA of the CDR3: TGCGCCAGCAGCCAACCCAGGGCAGGGCGCTTCGGGGAGCTGTTTTTT. Protein sequence: CASSQPRAGRFGELFF.

This clonotype showed up many times. V gene TRBV28 combines with J gene TRBJ2-7; TRBD1 matches at 12 bases. This CDR3 contains 16 residues. Losses at the gene ends were 6 bases for V and 3 bases for J; bases not matched to a gene: 9. Germline V CDR1 and CDR2: MDHEN, SYDVKM. The chain's CDR3 is CASSTPGTGGRYEQYF. The CDR3 coding sequence is TGTGCCAGCAGCACCCCCGGGACAGGGGGCCGCTACGAGCAGTACTTC. The full variable domain, completed using reference TRBV28 and TRBJ2-7, is DVKVTQSSRYLVKRTGEKVFLECVQDMDHENMFWYRQDPGLGLRLIYFSYDVKMKEKGDIPEGYSVSREKKERFSLILESASTNQTSMYLCASSTPGTGGRYEQYFGPGTRLTVT.

This clonotype was seen only a few times. This chain joins TRBV4-3 and TRBJ1-2; 8 bases fit TRBD1. CDR3 length: 16 amino acids. J lost 12 bases, V lost 1 base, and 16 bases had no gene match. Germline values: CDR1 LGHNA, CDR2 YSLEER. The CDR3 DNA reads TGCGCCAGCAGCCAAGGGACAGGGAGTTCAGCGGGTGTGGACACCTTC. Amino acid sequence: CASSQGTGSSAGVDTF.

This chain joins TRBV11-2 and TRBJ2-5; 7 positions match TRBD1. The CDR3 runs to 14 residues. The V segment lost 2 bases and the J segment 3 bases; nucleotides outside the gene matches: 3. Germline V gives CDR1 SGHAT, CDR2 FQNNGV. The CDR3 coding sequence is TGTGCCAGCAGCTTATACACAGGGGAAGAGACCCAGTACTTC. This sequence encodes CASSLYTGEETQYF.

The CDR3 coding sequence is TGTGCCAGCAGCCTGGGACAAATCACTGAAGCTTTCTTT. Its protein is CASSLGQITEAFF. The chain is built from TRBV12-3 or TRBV12-4 and TRBJ1-1; perhaps TRBD1 as D (6 bases). The CDR3 loop spans 13 amino acids. Between the trimmed V and J ends, which lost 6 bases and 4 bases, there was a span of 12 bases.

The V call is TRBV29-1, the J call TRBJ2-3; no definite D call. The ends were cut back, 5 bases at V and 2 bases at J, with 8 bases in the middle. This CDR3 is 12 amino acids long. The germline V gene encodes CDR1 SQVTM and CDR2 ANQGSEA. This CDR3 is CSVLLLTDTQYF. CDR3 nucleotides: TGCAGCGTTCTTTTGCTCACAGATACGCAGTATTTT.

In its sample, this clonotype was seen a few times. V usage is TRBV13 and J usage is TRBJ2-7; TRBD2 aligns across 9 bases. V shed 4 bases, J shed 3 bases, and the junction held 4 bases outside the gene matches. This CDR3 is 14 amino acids long. Per the germline V gene, CDR1 is PRHDT and CDR2 is FYEKMQ (reference sequence). The CDR3 nucleotides read TGTGCCAGCAGCTCGGGACTAGCTGACTACGAGCAGTACTTC. It is translated as CASSSGLADYEQYF. The full variable domain, in which reference TRBV13 and TRBJ2-7 provide the parts outside the CDR3, is AAGVIQSPRHLIKEKRETATLKCYPIPRHDTVYWYQQGPGQDPQFLISFYEKMQSDKGSIPDRFSAQQFSDYHSELNMSSLELGDSALYFCASSSGLADYEQYFGPGTRLTVT.

In this sample, this clonotype turned up many times. CDR3 DNA sequence: TGTGCCAGTGCAAAACAGGGTTTCGAGTTAGGCATTCAGTACTTC. It is translated as CASAKQGFELGIQYF. The chain uses TRBV19 and TRBJ2-4; D possibly corresponds to TRBD1 (6 bases). This CDR3 region has 15 residues. Trimming removed 8 bases from V and 9 bases from J, with 23 bases in between. CDR1 LNHDA and CDR2 SQIVND come from the germline V gene (reference sequence). Full variable domain (rest looked up from reference TRBV19 and TRBJ2-4): DGGITQSPKYLFRKEGQNVTLSCEQNLNHDAMYWYRQDPGQGLRLIYYSQIVNDFQKGDIAEGYSVSREKKESFPLTVTSAQKNPTAFYLCASAKQGFELGIQYFGAGTRLSVL.

Many counts were recorded for this clonotype. V and J are TRBV12-3 or TRBV12-4 and TRBJ2-1; the D is unclear. The CDR3 spans 12 residues. The V gene lost 6 bases and the J gene lost 7 bases, with 10 bases spanning the gap. CDR3 sequence: CASSALGNEQFF. DNA for the CDR3: TGTGCCAGCAGCGCCCTAGGGAATGAGCAGTTCTTC.

This clonotype was counted at least ten times. The chain recombines TRBV6-6 with TRBJ2-1; D unresolved. The CDR3 spans 12 residues. CDR1 is MNHNY and CDR2 is SVGAGI in the germline V gene (reference sequence). V gave up 0 bases and J gave up 8 bases, with 5 bases separating them. This CDR3 is CASSYSRDEQFF. The CDR3 DNA reads TGTGCCAGCAGTTACTCTCGTGATGAGCAGTTCTTC.

This clonotype was found a few times. The CDR3 region is CASRLAGITEQFF. DNA for the CDR3: TGCGCCAGCAGGCTAGCGGGGATAACTGAGCAGTTCTTC. The V gene is TRBV10-2, the J gene TRBJ2-1, with 9 bases identical to TRBD2. This CDR3 spans 13 amino acids. J was trimmed by 9 bases and V by 6 bases; bases with no gene match: 6. CDR1 and CDR2 from the germline V gene are WSHSY and SAAADI.

The sample holds a few counts of this clonotype. The chain recombines TRBV5-6 with TRBJ1-5, with 10 bases fitting TRBD1. CDR3 length equals 16 residues. V shed 3 bases, J shed 0 bases, and the junction held 3 bases outside the gene matches. The V gene's germline CDR1 is SGHDT and CDR2 YYEEEE. CDR3 nucleotides: TGTGCCAGCAGCTCCGGGACAGGGGTTAGCAATCAGCCCCAGCATTTT. Its translation is CASSSGTGVSNQPQHF.

This clonotype has at least ten counts. The chain carries TRBV28 and TRBJ2-7; the D gene is possibly TRBD1 (6 bases). Trimming left V 5 bases short and J 4 bases short, with 18 bases between. This CDR3 region has 15 residues. CDR1 and CDR2 from the germline V gene are MDHEN and SYDVKM. The CDR3 sequence is CASSKQTGYGYEQYF. The CDR3 DNA reads TGTGCCAGCAGTAAACAGACAGGCTATGGGTACGAGCAGTACTTC.

In this sample, this clonotype turned up a few times. This rearrangement joins TRBV27 to TRBJ2-7; D is possibly TRBD2 (6 bases). Trimming left V 8 bases short and J 7 bases short, with 24 bases between. The CDR3 loop spans 15 amino acids. Germline V gives CDR1 MNHEY, CDR2 SMNVEV (reference sequence). DNA of the CDR3: TGTGCCAGCTGGAGGGATGGTTTGACGATTGATGAGCAGTACTTC. This sequence encodes CASWRDGLTIDEQYF.

There are a few counts of this clonotype. J is TRBJ2-7 and V is TRBV27; 8 positions agree with TRBD1. This CDR3 is built from 13 residues. V shed 4 bases and J 12 bases; nucleotides not matched to a gene: 11. Germline CDR1 and CDR2: MNHEY and SMNVEV (reference sequence). The CDR3 is CASSSPGQGRPYF. The CDR3, as DNA: TGTGCCAGCAGTTCCCCCGGACAGGGCCGACCGTACTTC.

In this sample, this clonotype turned up many times. The J gene is TRBJ1-1, the V gene TRBV11-1; D remains unclear. Trimming stripped 1 base from V and 0 bases from J, with 18 bases between. In germline, CDR1 is SGHAT, CDR2 FQDESV (reference sequence). The CDR3 consists of 18 residues. The CDR3 nucleotides are TGTGCCAGCAGCTTAGTCGGCCCCCTAGGGCCCCTGAACACTGAAGCTTTCTTT. Its translation: CASSLVGPLGPLNTEAFF. The entire variable domain, with the rest obtained from reference TRBV11-1 and TRBJ1-1, is as follows: EAEVAQSPRYKITEKSQAVAFWCDPISGHATLYWYRQILGQGPELLVQFQDESVVDDSQLPKDRFSAERLKGVDSTLKIQPAELGDSAMYLCASSLVGPLGPLNTEAFFGQGTRLTVV.

This clonotype was seen many times. The J gene is TRBJ2-1, the V gene TRBV2; D is uncertain. Germline CDR1 SNHLY, CDR2 FYNNEI. V lost 1 base to trimming and J lost 3 bases, with 7 bases between them. CDR3 length: 14 amino acids. The CDR3 region is CASSEVARYNEQFF. In DNA, the CDR3 is TGTGCCAGCAGTGAAGTGGCCCGCTACAATGAGCAGTTCTTC.

This clonotype was seen ten or more times. The rearrangement joins TRBV7-2 to TRBJ2-7; 7 bases map to TRBD1. Germline loops: CDR1 SGHTA, CDR2 FQGNSA. The CDR3 runs 14 residues. J gave up 3 bases and V 5 bases, and 7 bases lay outside the gene matches. CDR3 in DNA: TGTGCCAGCAGCATATTCCACAGGGGCTACGAGCAGTACTTC. Protein product: CASSIFHRGYEQYF.

This clonotype came up many times. The chain joins TRBV28 to TRBJ2-5; unclear D gene. Trimming removed 1 base from V and 2 bases from J, with 8 bases in between. This CDR3 is 14 amino acids long. CDR1 is MDHEN and CDR2 is SYDVKM in the germline V gene. The CDR3 loop is CASSLLAGQETQYF. The CDR3 bases are TGTGCCAGCAGTTTATTGGCAGGACAAGAGACCCAGTACTTC.

There are many counts of this clonotype. The chain uses TRBV29-1 and TRBJ2-1; 8 positions agree with TRBD1. The CDR3 loop spans 12 amino acids. From germline, CDR1 is SQVTM and CDR2 ANQGSEA. V was clipped by 7 bases and J by 9 bases; unmatched bases: 8. The CDR3 loop reads CSAQDRGGEQFF. CDR3 in DNA: TGCAGCGCTCAAGACAGGGGTGGTGAGCAGTTCTTC.

This sequence joins TRBV6-2 or TRBV6-3 and TRBJ2-1; possible D gene TRBD1, 5 bases. Germline lookup yields CDR1 MNHEY and CDR2 SVGEGT. Deletions cut 7 bases from V and 2 bases from J, with 6 bases between. The CDR3 extends over 12 amino acids. DNA of the CDR3: TGTGCCAGCACAGGGCCCTACAATGAGCAGTTCTTC. Its translation: CASTGPYNEQFF.

This clonotype has ten or more counts. The rearrangement uses TRBV11-2 and TRBJ1-5; D call uncertain. V was shortened by 5 bases and J by 1 base, with 12 bases between the two germline ends. Germline CDR1 SGHAT, CDR2 FQNNGV. The CDR3 runs to 15 residues. CDR3: CASSLHPKSNQPQHF. DNA of the CDR3: TGTGCCAGCAGCCTTCATCCCAAGAGCAATCAGCCCCAGCATTTT.

This clonotype occurred many times. The J gene is TRBJ2-5, the V gene TRBV20-1; D may correspond to TRBD1 or TRBD2 (5 bases each). With 0 bases removed from V and 10 bases from J, the gap between germline ends came to 18 bases. Germline CDR1 and CDR2: DFQATT and SNEGSKA (reference sequence). There are 14 residues in the CDR3. The CDR3 is CSARDLYGGGIQYF. Here the CDR3 DNA reads TGCAGTGCTAGAGACCTTTATGGGGGTGGGATCCAGTACTTC.

This clonotype was picked up many times. V usage is TRBV11-2 and J usage is TRBJ2-3; D remains ambiguous. Trimming took off 5 bases at V and 5 bases at J, with 11 bases between the two ends. The CDR3 is 13 residues long. The germline CDR1 and CDR2 sequences are SGHAT and FQNNGV. The CDR3 reads CASSPSRRDTQYF. CDR3 bases: TGTGCCAGCAGCCCCTCTAGGAGAGATACGCAGTATTTT.

This clonotype was seen many times. The CDR3: CATSRDSSGSYEQYF. CDR3 DNA: TGTGCCACCAGCAGAGATTCCAGCGGCTCCTACGAGCAGTACTTC. This sequence joins TRBV15 and TRBJ2-7; D might be TRBD2 (5 bases). The germline V and J ends were trimmed by 0 bases and 0 bases, with 9 bases remaining between them. The germline gives CDR1 LNHNV, CDR2 YYDKDF (reference sequence). The CDR3 runs to 15 residues. The entire variable domain, with the rest obtained from reference TRBV15 and TRBJ2-7, is as follows: DAMVIQNPRYQVTQFGKPVTLSCSQTLNHNVMYWYQQKSSQAPKLLFHYYDKDFNNEADTPDNFQSRRPNTSFCFLDIRSPGLGDTAMYLCATSRDSSGSYEQYFGPGTRLTVT.

This clonotype was seen many times. The chain uses TRBV27 and TRBJ2-7; maybe TRBD1 (5 bases). The CDR3 has 14 residues. Germline V gene sequence: CDR1 MNHEY, CDR2 SMNVEV (reference sequence). The V and J ends lost 3 bases and 2 bases respectively, with 11 bases between them. The CDR3 region is CASSFGPRAYEQYF. The CDR3 coding sequence is TGTGCCAGCAGTTTCGGTCCCAGGGCCTACGAGCAGTACTTC.

V is TRBV6-2 or TRBV6-3 and J is TRBJ1-5, with a weak D call TRBD1 (6 bases). Trimming removed 5 bases at V and 5 bases at J, with 16 bases between. This CDR3 spans 15 amino acids. CDR1 MNHEY and CDR2 SVGEGT come from the germline V gene. CDR3 region: CASSGDIRWDQPQHF. CDR3 sequence (DNA): TGTGCCAGCAGTGGGGACATTCGGTGGGATCAGCCCCAGCATTTT.

The sample holds many counts of this clonotype. V usage is TRBV9 and J usage is TRBJ2-3, with 11 bases identical to TRBD2. The germline CDR1 and CDR2 sequences are SGDLS and YYNGEE. This CDR3 spans 18 amino acids. With V trimmed by 4 bases and J by 0 bases, 10 bases remained unmatched. The CDR3 coding sequence is TGTGCCAGCAGCCCCCCCGGGACTAGCGGAGCTAGCACAGATACGCAGTATTTT. Translated, it gives CASSPPGTSGASTDTQYF. Variable domain in full (rest from reference TRBV9 and TRBJ2-3): DSGVTQTPKHLITATGQRVTLRCSPRSGDLSVYWYQQSLDQGLQFLIQYYNGEERAKGNILERFSAQQFPDLHSELNLSSLELGDSALYFCASSPPGTSGASTDTQYFGPGTRLTVL.